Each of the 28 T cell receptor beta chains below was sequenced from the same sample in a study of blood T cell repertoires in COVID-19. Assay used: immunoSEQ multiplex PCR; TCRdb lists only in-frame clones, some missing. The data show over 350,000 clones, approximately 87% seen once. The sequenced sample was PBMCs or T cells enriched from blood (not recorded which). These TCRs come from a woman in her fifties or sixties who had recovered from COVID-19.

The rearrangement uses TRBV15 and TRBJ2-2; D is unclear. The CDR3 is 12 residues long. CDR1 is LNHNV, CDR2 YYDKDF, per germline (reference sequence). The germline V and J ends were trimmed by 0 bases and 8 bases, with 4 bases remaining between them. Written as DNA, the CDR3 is TGTGCCACCAGCAGAGAAACTGGGGAGCTGTTTTTT. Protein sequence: CATSRETGELFF.

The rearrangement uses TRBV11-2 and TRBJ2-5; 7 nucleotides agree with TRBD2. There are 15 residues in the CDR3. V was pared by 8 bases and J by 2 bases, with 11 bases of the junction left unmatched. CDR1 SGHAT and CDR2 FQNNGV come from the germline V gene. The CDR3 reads CASSKSRAGQETQYF. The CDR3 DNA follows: TGTGCCAGCTCCAAATCTAGAGCGGGACAAGAGACCCAGTACTTC.

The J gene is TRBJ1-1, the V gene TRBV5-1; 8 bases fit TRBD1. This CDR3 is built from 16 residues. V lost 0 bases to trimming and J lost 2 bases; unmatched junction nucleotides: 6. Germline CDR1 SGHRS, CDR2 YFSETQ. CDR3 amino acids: CASSLDRGVLNTEAFF. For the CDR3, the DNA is TGCGCCAGCAGCTTGGACAGGGGGGTATTAAACACTGAAGCTTTCTTT.

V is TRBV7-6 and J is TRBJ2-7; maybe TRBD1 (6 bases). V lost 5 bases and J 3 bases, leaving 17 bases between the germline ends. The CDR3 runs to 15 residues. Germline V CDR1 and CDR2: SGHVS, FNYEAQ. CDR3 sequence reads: CASSVTGQAYYEQYF. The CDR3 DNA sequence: TGTGCCAGCAGCGTTACAGGGCAGGCATACTACGAGCAGTACTTC.

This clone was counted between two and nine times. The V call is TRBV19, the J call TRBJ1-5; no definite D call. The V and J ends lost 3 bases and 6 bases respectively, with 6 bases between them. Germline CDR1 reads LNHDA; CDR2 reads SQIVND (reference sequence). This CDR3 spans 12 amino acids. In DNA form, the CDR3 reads TGTGCCAGTAGTATTCTTCGTCAGCCCCAGCATTTT. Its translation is CASSILRQPQHF.

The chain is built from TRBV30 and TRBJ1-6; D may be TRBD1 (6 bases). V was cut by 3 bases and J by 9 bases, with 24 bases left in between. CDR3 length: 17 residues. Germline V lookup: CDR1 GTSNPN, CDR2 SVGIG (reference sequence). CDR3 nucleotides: TGTGCCTGGAGGGGGGGACTAATTACAGGGCAAACTTCACCCCTCCACTTT. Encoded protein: CAWRGGLITGQTSPLHF.

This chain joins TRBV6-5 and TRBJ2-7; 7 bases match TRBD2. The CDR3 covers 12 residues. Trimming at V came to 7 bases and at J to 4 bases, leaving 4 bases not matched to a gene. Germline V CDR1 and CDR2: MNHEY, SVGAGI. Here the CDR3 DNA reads TGTGCCAGCAAGACTAGCTGGTACGAGCAGTACTTC. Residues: CASKTSWYEQYF.

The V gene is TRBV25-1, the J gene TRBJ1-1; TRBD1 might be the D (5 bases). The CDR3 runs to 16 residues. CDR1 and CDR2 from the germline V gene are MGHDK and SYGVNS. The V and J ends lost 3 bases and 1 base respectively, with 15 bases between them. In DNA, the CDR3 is TGTGCCAGCAGTGATGTACGACAGTACCCGAACACTGAAGCTTTCTTT. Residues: CASSDVRQYPNTEAFF.

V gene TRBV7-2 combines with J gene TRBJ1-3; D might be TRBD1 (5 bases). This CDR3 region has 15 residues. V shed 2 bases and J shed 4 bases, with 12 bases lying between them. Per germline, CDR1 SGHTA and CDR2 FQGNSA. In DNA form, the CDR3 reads TGTGCCAGCAGCTTACAACAGGTTTTAGGAAACACCATATATTTT. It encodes CASSLQQVLGNTIYF.

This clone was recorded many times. DNA for the CDR3: TGTGCCAGCAGCCGGGCTAGCGGGGGCAACACCGGGGAGCTGTTTTTT. It specifies CASSRASGGNTGELFF. The gene calls are TRBV7-8 and TRBJ2-2, with 10 nucleotides matching TRBD2. The germline V gene encodes CDR1 SGHVS and CDR2 FQNEAQ. V shed 5 bases and J 2 bases; nucleotides not matched to a gene: 5. This CDR3 has 16 residues.

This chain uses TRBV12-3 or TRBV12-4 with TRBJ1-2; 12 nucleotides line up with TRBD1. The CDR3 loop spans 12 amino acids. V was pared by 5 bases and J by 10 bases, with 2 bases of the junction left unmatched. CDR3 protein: CASSPGQGAYTF. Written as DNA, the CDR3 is TGTGCCAGCAGTCCGGGACAGGGGGCCTACACCTTC.

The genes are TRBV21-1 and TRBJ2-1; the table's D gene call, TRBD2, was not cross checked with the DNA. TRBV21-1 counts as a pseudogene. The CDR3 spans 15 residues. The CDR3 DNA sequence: TGTGCCAGCAGCCCTCCCCGGGGGGGGGTTAATGAGCAGTTCTTC. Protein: CASSPPRGGVNEQFF.

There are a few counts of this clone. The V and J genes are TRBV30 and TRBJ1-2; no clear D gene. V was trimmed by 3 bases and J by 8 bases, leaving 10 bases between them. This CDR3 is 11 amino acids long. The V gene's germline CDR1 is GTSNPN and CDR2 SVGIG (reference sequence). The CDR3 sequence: CAWRPSGGYTF. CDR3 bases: TGTGCCTGGAGACCCTCCGGGGGCTACACCTTC.

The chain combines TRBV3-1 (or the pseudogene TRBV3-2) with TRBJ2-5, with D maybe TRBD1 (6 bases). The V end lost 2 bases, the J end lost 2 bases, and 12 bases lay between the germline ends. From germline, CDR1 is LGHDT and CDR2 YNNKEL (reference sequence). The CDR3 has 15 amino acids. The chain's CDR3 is CASSQRGLGQETQYF. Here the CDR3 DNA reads TGTGCCAGCAGCCAAAGGGGGTTGGGGCAAGAGACCCAGTACTTC.

CDR3 sequence (DNA): TGTGCCACCGAACAGGGTTTGGGGACCCAGTACTTC. Translated, it gives CATEQGLGTQYF. The rearrangement joins TRBV2 to TRBJ2-5; a possible D gene is TRBD1 (6 bases). CDR3 length equals 12 residues. The ends were cut back, 10 bases at V and 7 bases at J, with 16 bases in the middle. Germline V lookup: CDR1 SNHLY, CDR2 FYNNEI.

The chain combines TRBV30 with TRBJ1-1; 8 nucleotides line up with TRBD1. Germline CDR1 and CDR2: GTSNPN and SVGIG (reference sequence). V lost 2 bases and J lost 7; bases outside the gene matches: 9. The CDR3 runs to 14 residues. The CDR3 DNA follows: TGTGCCTGGAGTTGGCGGACAGGGTTCGGTGAAGCTTTCTTT. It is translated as CAWSWRTGFGEAFF.

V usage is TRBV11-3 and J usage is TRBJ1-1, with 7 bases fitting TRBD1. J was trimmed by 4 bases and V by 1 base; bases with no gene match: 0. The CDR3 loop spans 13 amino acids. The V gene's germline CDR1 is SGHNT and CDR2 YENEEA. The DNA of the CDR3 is TGTGCCAGCAGCTTAGGACAGGGCACTGAAGCTTTCTTT. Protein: CASSLGQGTEAFF.

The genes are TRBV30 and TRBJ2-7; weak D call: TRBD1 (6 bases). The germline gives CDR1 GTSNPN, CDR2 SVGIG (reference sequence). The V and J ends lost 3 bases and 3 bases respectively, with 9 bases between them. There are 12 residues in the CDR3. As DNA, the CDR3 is TGTGCCTGGAGGGACAGCTTCTACGAGCAGTACTTC. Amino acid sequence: CAWRDSFYEQYF.

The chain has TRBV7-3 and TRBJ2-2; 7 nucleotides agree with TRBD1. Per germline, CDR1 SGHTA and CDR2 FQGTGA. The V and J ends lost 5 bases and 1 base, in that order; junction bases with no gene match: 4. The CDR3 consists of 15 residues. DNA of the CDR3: TGTGCCAGCAGCAGGACAGGAGTGAACACCGGGGAGCTGTTTTTT. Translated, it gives CASSRTGVNTGELFF.

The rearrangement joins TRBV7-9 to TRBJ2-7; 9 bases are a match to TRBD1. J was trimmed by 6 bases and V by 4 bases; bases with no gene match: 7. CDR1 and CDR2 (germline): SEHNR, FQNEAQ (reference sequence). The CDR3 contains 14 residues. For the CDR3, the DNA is TGTGCCAGCAGCTCGGAATACAGGGGGCGCGAGCAGTACTTC. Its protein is CASSSEYRGREQYF.

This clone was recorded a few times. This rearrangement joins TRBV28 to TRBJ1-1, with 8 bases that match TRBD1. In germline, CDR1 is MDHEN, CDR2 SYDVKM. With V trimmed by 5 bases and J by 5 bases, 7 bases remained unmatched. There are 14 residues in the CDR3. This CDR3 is CASSPQGARTEAFF. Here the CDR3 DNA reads TGTGCCAGCAGTCCTCAGGGGGCGCGTACTGAAGCTTTCTTT.

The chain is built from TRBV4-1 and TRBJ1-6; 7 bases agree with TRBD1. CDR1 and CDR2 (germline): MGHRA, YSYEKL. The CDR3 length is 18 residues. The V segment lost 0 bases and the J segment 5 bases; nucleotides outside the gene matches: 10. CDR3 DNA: TGCGCCAGCAGCCAAGAGCCCAGGGGGAAGGAGAATAATTCACCCCTCCACTTT. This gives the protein CASSQEPRGKENNSPLHF.

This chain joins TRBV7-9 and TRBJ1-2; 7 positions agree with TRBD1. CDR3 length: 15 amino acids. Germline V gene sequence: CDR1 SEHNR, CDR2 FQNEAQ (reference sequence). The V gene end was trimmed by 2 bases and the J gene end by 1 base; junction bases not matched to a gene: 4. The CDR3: CASSLIQGNNYGYTF. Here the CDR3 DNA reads TGTGCCAGCAGCTTAATACAGGGGAATAACTATGGCTACACCTTC.

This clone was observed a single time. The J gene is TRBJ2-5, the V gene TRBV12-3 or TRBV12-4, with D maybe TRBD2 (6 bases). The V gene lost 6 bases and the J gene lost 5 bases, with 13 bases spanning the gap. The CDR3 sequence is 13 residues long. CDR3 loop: CASSLGGAETQYF. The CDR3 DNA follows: TGTGCCAGCAGCCTCGGAGGGGCGGAGACCCAGTACTTC.

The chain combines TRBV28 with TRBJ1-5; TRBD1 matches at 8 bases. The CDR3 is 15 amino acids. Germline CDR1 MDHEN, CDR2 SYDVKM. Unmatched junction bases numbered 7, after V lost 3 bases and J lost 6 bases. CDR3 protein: CASSFQGAGGQPQHF. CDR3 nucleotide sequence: TGTGCCAGCAGTTTTCAGGGGGCTGGAGGTCAGCCCCAGCATTTT.

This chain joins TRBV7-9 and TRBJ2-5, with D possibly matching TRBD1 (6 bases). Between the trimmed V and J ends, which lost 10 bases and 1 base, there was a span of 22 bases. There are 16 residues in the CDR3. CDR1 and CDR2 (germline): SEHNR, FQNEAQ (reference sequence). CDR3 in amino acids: CATRPGPGVIQETQYF. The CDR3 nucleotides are TGTGCCACCAGGCCGGGTCCAGGGGTGATCCAAGAGACCCAGTACTTC.

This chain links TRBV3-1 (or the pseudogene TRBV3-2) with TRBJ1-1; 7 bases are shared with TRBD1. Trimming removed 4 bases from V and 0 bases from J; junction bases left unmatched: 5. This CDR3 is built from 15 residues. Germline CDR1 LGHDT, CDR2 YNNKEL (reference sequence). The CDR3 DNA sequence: TGTGCCAGCAGCCTAGGGACAGTCATGAACACTGAAGCTTTCTTT. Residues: CASSLGTVMNTEAFF.

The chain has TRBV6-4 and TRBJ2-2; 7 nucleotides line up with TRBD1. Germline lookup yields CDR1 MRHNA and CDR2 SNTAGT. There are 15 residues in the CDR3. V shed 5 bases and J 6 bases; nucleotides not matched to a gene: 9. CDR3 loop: CASSPGQVSAGELFF. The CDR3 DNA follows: TGTGCCAGCAGTCCCGGACAGGTCTCTGCCGGGGAGCTGTTTTTT.